The 32 T cell receptor beta chains listed next were all sequenced from one sample in a study of blood T cell repertoires in COVID-19. Generated by immunoSEQ multiplex PCR, the TCRdb table keeps only in-frame clones and is missing some. The sample includes approximately 380,000 clones, approximately 89% seen only once; the top ten take roughly 0.9%. The sequencing input was PBMCs or T cells enriched from blood (not recorded which). These receptors all come from a woman aged 40 to 55 who had been exposed to COVID-19.

The gene calls are TRBV9 and TRBJ2-1; 7 bases fit TRBD2. The CDR3 is 13 residues long. Germline CDR1 SGDLS, CDR2 YYNGEE. V gave up 2 bases and J gave up 9 bases; unmatched junction bases: 5. The CDR3 loop is CASSVRLAGEQFF. Here the CDR3 DNA reads TGTGCCAGCAGCGTGAGACTAGCAGGTGAGCAGTTCTTC.

In its sample, this clone was seen once. This chain links TRBV11-3 with TRBJ2-3; TRBD2 aligns across 7 bases. There are 14 residues in the CDR3. Germline CDR1 SGHNT, CDR2 YENEEA. The V segment lost 1 base and the J segment 5 bases; nucleotides outside the gene matches: 3. CDR3 region: CASSLVASGDTQYF. Here the CDR3 DNA reads TGTGCCAGCAGCTTAGTGGCTAGCGGAGATACGCAGTATTTT.

The V gene is TRBV7-2, the J gene TRBJ1-6, with 10 positions matching TRBD1. The ends lost 5 bases at V and 6 bases at J; junction bases unmatched: 10. There are 17 residues in the CDR3. The germline CDR1 and CDR2 sequences are SGHTA and FQGNSA. The CDR3 nucleotides are TGTGCCAGCAGCAGACGGGACAGGGGAGGTGGTAATTCACCCCTCCACTTT. Its protein is CASSRRDRGGGNSPLHF.

The chain uses TRBV27 and TRBJ2-1; D unclear. The V gene lost 2 bases and the J gene lost 2 bases, with 7 bases spanning the gap. The CDR3 covers 14 residues. The germline V gene encodes CDR1 MNHEY and CDR2 SMNVEV (reference sequence). The CDR3 spells CASSLRQPYNEQFF. As DNA, the CDR3 is TGTGCCAGCAGTTTAAGACAACCCTACAATGAGCAGTTCTTC.

This clone was detected only once. This chain links TRBV11-3 with TRBJ2-1; 7 nucleotides align to TRBD1. The CDR3 runs 16 residues. V shed 3 bases, J shed 0 bases, and the junction held 5 bases outside the gene matches. CDR1 is SGHNT, CDR2 YENEEA, per germline. CDR3 protein: CASSFPRTGSYNEQFF. For the CDR3, the DNA is TGTGCCAGCAGCTTTCCTAGGACAGGCTCCTACAATGAGCAGTTCTTC.

The V call is TRBV7-9, the J call TRBJ1-2; 7 bases fit TRBD1. The trim removed 7 bases at V and 3 bases at J, leaving 5 bases unmatched. The CDR3 is 13 amino acids. Per germline, CDR1 SEHNR and CDR2 FQNEAQ (reference sequence). The CDR3 here is CASTTGVYYGYTF. In DNA, the CDR3 is TGTGCCAGCACCACAGGGGTATACTATGGCTACACCTTC.

The chain's CDR3 is CASSLSVANYGYTF. Written as DNA, the CDR3 is TGTGCCAGCAGCTTATCAGTGGCTAACTATGGCTACACCTTC. The V and J genes are TRBV7-9 and TRBJ1-2; D uncertain. This CDR3 has 14 residues. Germline V lookup: CDR1 SEHNR, CDR2 FQNEAQ (reference sequence). V was cut by 2 bases and J by 0 bases, with 7 bases left in between.

The chain recombines TRBV27 with TRBJ1-1; TRBD1 matches 8 bases. Per the germline V gene, CDR1 is MNHEY and CDR2 is SMNVEV (reference sequence). The CDR3 is 18 residues long. V lost 4 bases and J lost 2; bases outside the gene matches: 15. The CDR3 DNA follows: TGTGCCAGCAGTTCCCCAGCTGCAGGGGGCTTAGGTAACACTGAAGCTTTCTTT. This sequence encodes CASSSPAAGGLGNTEAFF.

DNA of the CDR3: TGTGCCAGCAGCCAAGGAACAGTTTCAACCTACGAGCAGTACTTC. It specifies CASSQGTVSTYEQYF. This rearrangement joins TRBV3-1 (or the pseudogene TRBV3-2) to TRBJ2-7, with D uncertain. The V end was cut by 1 base, the J end by 2 bases, with 12 bases between. CDR3 length: 15 residues. The germline gives CDR1 LGHDT, CDR2 YNNKEL (reference sequence).

The chain couples TRBV27 to TRBJ1-2; D remains unclear. Germline CDR1 reads MNHEY; CDR2 reads SMNVEV (reference sequence). V lost 2 bases and J lost 2, with 12 bases in between. The CDR3 spans 15 residues. The CDR3 protein is CASSLRVDENYGYTF. DNA of the CDR3: TGTGCCAGCAGTTTACGGGTAGATGAGAACTATGGCTACACCTTC.

The J gene is TRBJ2-3, the V gene TRBV3-1 (or the pseudogene TRBV3-2); D gene uncertain. The V end lost 5 bases, the J end lost 3 bases, and 15 bases lay between the germline ends. CDR3 length: 15 residues. Germline CDR1 and CDR2: LGHDT and YNNKEL (reference sequence). CDR3 region: CASSVARRRTDTQYF. The DNA for the CDR3 is TGTGCCAGCAGCGTAGCTAGGCGTCGAACAGATACGCAGTATTTT.

The CDR3: CASSLLNSYQETQYF. For the CDR3, the DNA is TGTGCCAGCAGCTTGCTCAACTCGTACCAAGAGACCCAGTACTTC. The chain joins TRBV7-9 to TRBJ2-5; D ambiguous. Trimming removed 3 bases from V and 0 bases from J, with 11 bases in between. The CDR3 is 15 residues long. CDR1 SEHNR and CDR2 FQNEAQ come from the germline V gene (reference sequence).

This chain links TRBV2 with TRBJ2-7; the match to TRBD2 covers 12 bases. The CDR3 contains 14 residues. Looked up from germline, CDR1 is SNHLY and CDR2 is FYNNEI. V gave up 4 bases and J gave up 6 bases; unmatched junction bases: 4. The CDR3: CASSVTSGGSEQYF. The DNA for the CDR3 is TGTGCCAGCAGTGTGACTAGCGGGGGAAGCGAGCAGTACTTC.

The J gene is TRBJ1-3, the V gene TRBV25-1; D is perhaps TRBD1 (6 bases). With 1 base removed from V and 4 bases from J, the gap between germline ends came to 11 bases. The CDR3 contains 15 residues. Looked up from germline, CDR1 is MGHDK and CDR2 is SYGVNS. The CDR3 protein is CASSEFGGLGNTIYF. The CDR3 DNA follows: TGTGCCAGCAGTGAATTTGGGGGCCTGGGAAACACCATATATTTT.

J is TRBJ1-1 and V is TRBV5-6; 7 bases agree with TRBD1. CDR3 length: 14 residues. Per the germline V gene, CDR1 is SGHDT and CDR2 is YYEEEE. The V segment lost 4 bases and the J segment 7 bases; nucleotides outside the gene matches: 10. This CDR3 reads CASSLPSAGGEAFF. The CDR3 coding sequence is TGTGCCAGCAGCCTGCCCTCGGCAGGGGGTGAAGCTTTCTTT.

The V call is TRBV9, the J call TRBJ1-4; 8 bases are a match to TRBD1. The CDR3 length is 17 residues. Per the germline V gene, CDR1 is SGDLS and CDR2 is YYNGEE. The V gene end was trimmed by 2 bases and the J gene end by 3 bases; junction bases not matched to a gene: 9. DNA of the CDR3: TGTGCCAGCAGCGTGAGTCTAGGGGGACAGGCTAATGAAAAACTGTTTTTT. As protein: CASSVSLGGQANEKLFF.

This clone has only one observation. The genes are TRBV7-9 and TRBJ1-4, with D possibly being TRBD1 (6 bases). Trimming cost V 4 bases and J 10 bases, with 22 bases left between them. Germline CDR1 SEHNR, CDR2 FQNEAQ (reference sequence). The CDR3 runs 16 residues. Here the CDR3 DNA reads TGTGCCAGCAGCTCCCCCCTCGGGACACCGGTTCCAAAACTGTTTTTT. It is translated as CASSSPLGTPVPKLFF.

The chain employs TRBV20-1 and TRBJ2-5, with D possibly TRBD2 on 5 matching bases. This CDR3 contains 13 residues. Trimming took 6 bases from V and 7 from J, leaving 18 bases between them. Germline values: CDR1 DFQATT, CDR2 SNEGSKA (reference sequence). For the CDR3, the DNA is TGCAGTGCCAGTGATGGACTGCGCGGGACCCAGTACTTC. Its translation is CSASDGLRGTQYF.

CDR3 coding DNA: TGTGCCAGCAGCTTAACCGGGACTAGTAGGAATGAGCAGTTCTTC. Translation gives CASSLTGTSRNEQFF. The chain joins TRBV13 to TRBJ2-1, with 8 bases fitting TRBD2. The trim removed 2 bases at V and 7 bases at J, leaving 7 bases unmatched. Germline lookup yields CDR1 PRHDT and CDR2 FYEKMQ (reference sequence). The length of the CDR3 is 15 residues.

The rearrangement uses TRBV27 and TRBJ2-3; 7 bases are a match to TRBD1. Germline CDR1 and CDR2: MNHEY and SMNVEV (reference sequence). Trimming cost V 3 bases and J 7 bases; bases outside gene matches: 7. The CDR3 is 14 residues long. The CDR3 loop reads CASSFEGAINTQYF. The CDR3 coding sequence is TGTGCCAGCAGTTTCGAGGGGGCCATAAATACGCAGTATTTT.

CDR3 nucleotides: TGTGCCAGCAGCCATGTTAGCGGGCTTAGCACAGATACGCAGTATTTT. It codes for CASSHVSGLSTDTQYF. This chain connects TRBV14 to TRBJ2-3, with 7 bases identical to TRBD2. With V trimmed by 3 bases and J by 0 bases, 6 bases remained unmatched. The CDR3 runs 16 residues. Per the germline V gene, CDR1 is SGHDN and CDR2 is FVKESK.

This chain joins TRBV19 and TRBJ1-3; D is possibly TRBD1 (5 bases). V was clipped by 6 bases and J by 3 bases, with 15 bases between them. Germline V gene data show CDR1 as LNHDA and CDR2 as SQIVND (reference sequence). CDR3 length equals 15 residues. The CDR3 DNA is TGTGCCAGTAGCCAGGAGGGGCTAGGTGGAAACACCATATATTTT. Its translation: CASSQEGLGGNTIYF.

The chain uses TRBV24-1 and TRBJ2-3; perhaps TRBD2 as D (6 bases). The CDR3 loop spans 13 amino acids. Germline V lookup: CDR1 KGHDR, CDR2 SFDVKD. V lost 7 bases to trimming and J lost 2 bases, with 9 bases between them. The DNA for the CDR3 is TGTGCCACCAGCCGGGACTCCACAGATACGCAGTATTTT. It codes for CATSRDSTDTQYF.

The CDR3 loop is CASSPELLNYGYTF. CDR3 coding DNA: TGCGCCAGCAGCCCGGAGTTGCTAAACTATGGCTACACCTTC. The chain joins TRBV10-2 to TRBJ1-2; D call uncertain. Deletions cut 6 bases from V and 2 bases from J, with 13 bases between. CDR1 and CDR2 from the germline V gene are WSHSY and SAAADI. The CDR3 totals 14 residues.

This chain joins TRBV7-2 and TRBJ1-2; 7 bases match TRBD1. The CDR3 runs 13 residues. Trimming removed 2 bases from V and 8 bases from J; junction bases left unmatched: 5. Germline CDR1 is SGHTA and CDR2 is FQGNSA. The CDR3 coding sequence is TGTGCCAGCAGCTTACCCGGGACAGCCGGCTACACCTTC. Amino acids: CASSLPGTAGYTF.

V and J are TRBV11-2 and TRBJ2-1; 9 bases align to TRBD2. This CDR3 region has 15 residues. CDR1 is SGHAT, CDR2 FQNNGV, per germline. V shed 4 bases and J 6 bases; nucleotides not matched to a gene: 7. The CDR3 region is CASSSTSGYGNEQFF. CDR3 bases: TGTGCCAGCAGCTCGACTAGCGGATATGGCAATGAGCAGTTCTTC.

The chain is built from TRBV5-1 and TRBJ2-3; 8 bases map to TRBD2. CDR1 is SGHRS and CDR2 is YFSETQ in the germline V gene. V lost 5 bases to trimming and J lost 4 bases; unmatched junction nucleotides: 15. The CDR3 sequence is 17 residues long. Here the CDR3 DNA reads TGCGCCAGCAGTTTTCCGATCGGGGGGGCCCCGTCAGATACGCAGTATTTT. This gives the protein CASSFPIGGAPSDTQYF. Using reference TRBV5-1 and TRBJ2-3 for the parts outside the CDR3, the full variable domain is KAGVTQTPRYLIKTRGQQVTLSCSPISGHRSVSWYQQTPGQGLQFLFEYFSETQRNKGNFPGRFSGRQFSNSRSEMNVSTLELGDSALYLCASSFPIGGAPSDTQYFGPGTRLTVL.

The rearrangement uses TRBV24-1 and TRBJ2-7; 12 nucleotides agree with TRBD1. With V trimmed by 8 bases and J by 7 bases, 5 bases remained unmatched. CDR1 KGHDR and CDR2 SFDVKD come from the germline V gene. The CDR3 is made up of 13 amino acids. The CDR3 coding sequence is TGTGCCACCATGGGGACAGGGGGCGATGAGCAGTACTTC. Translation gives CATMGTGGDEQYF.

The chain links TRBV24-1 to TRBJ2-3, with 8 bases that match TRBD1. Losses at the gene ends were 4 bases for V and 2 bases for J; bases not matched to a gene: 13. This CDR3 has 18 residues. Germline V gives CDR1 KGHDR, CDR2 SFDVKD. The CDR3 region is CATSDSPSTGVFTDTQYF. For the CDR3, the DNA is TGTGCCACCAGTGACTCGCCGTCGACAGGGGTTTTCACAGATACGCAGTATTTT.

The chain links TRBV24-1 to TRBJ2-1; 8 nucleotides align to TRBD1. Germline CDR1 is KGHDR and CDR2 is SFDVKD. There are 15 residues in the CDR3. Trimming removed 5 bases from V and 8 bases from J; junction bases left unmatched: 10. The CDR3: CATSGPPGGLYEQFF. DNA of the CDR3: TGTGCCACCAGTGGTCCGCCAGGGGGCTTGTATGAGCAGTTCTTC.

This clone was counted a few times. The V call is TRBV7-9, the J call TRBJ2-3; perhaps TRBD2 as D (7 bases). Deletions cut 6 bases from V and 4 bases from J, with 20 bases between. Germline V lookup: CDR1 SEHNR, CDR2 FQNEAQ (reference sequence). This CDR3 is 16 amino acids long. The CDR3 DNA follows: TGTGCCAGCAGTAGGGGGGCGGGAGTCGAGTCAGATACGCAGTATTTT. It yields the protein CASSRGAGVESDTQYF.

The gene calls are TRBV25-1 and TRBJ1-6; TRBD1 matches at 8 bases. Looked up from germline, CDR1 is MGHDK and CDR2 is SYGVNS. V was clipped by 4 bases and J by 8 bases; unmatched bases: 1. This CDR3 is 13 amino acids long. The CDR3 DNA sequence: TGTGCCAGCAGTGTGACAGGGGATTCACCCCTCCACTTT. Its protein product is CASSVTGDSPLHF.